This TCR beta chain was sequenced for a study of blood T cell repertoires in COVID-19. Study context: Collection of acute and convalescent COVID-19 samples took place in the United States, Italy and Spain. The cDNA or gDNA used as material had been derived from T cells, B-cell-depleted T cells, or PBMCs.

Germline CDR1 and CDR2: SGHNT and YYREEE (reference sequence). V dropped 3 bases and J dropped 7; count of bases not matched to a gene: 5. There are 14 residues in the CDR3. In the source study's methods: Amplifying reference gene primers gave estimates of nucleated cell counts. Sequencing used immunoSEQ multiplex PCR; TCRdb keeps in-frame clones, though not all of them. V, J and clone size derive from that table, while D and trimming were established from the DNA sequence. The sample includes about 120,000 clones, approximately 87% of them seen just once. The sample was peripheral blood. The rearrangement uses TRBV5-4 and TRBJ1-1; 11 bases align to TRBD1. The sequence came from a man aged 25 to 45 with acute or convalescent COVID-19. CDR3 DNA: TGTGCCAGCAGCTCAAGGACAGGGGGCGGTGAAGCTTTCTTT. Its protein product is CASSSRTGGGEAFF.